These 27 T cell receptor beta chains were all obtained from the same sample, sequenced in a study of T-cell memory formation after mild COVID-19. MiXCR was run by TCRdb on the 5' RACE reads, yielding one entry per CDR3 protein. The sample has about 280,000 distinct CDR3 sequences, around 8% seen once. The specimen was PBMCs or a T cell subset sorted from them (not recorded which). Receptors were obtained from a man younger than 30 who had mild COVID-19 (a few samples of this study predate the infection). Cell type and time point are not known.

This clonotype was counted between two and nine times. The chain carries TRBV4-3 and TRBJ1-1, with D tentatively TRBD1 (6 bases). The CDR3 is made up of 13 amino acids. V was clipped by 0 bases and J by 11 bases, with 13 bases between them. Germline V gives CDR1 LGHNA, CDR2 YSLEER. CDR3 sequence: CASSQDQGIVAFF. The CDR3 DNA reads TGCGCCAGCAGCCAAGATCAGGGGATTGTGGCTTTCTTT.

This clonotype was detected only a few times. The rearrangement links TRBV15 to TRBJ2-3; D uncertain. Trimming took off 0 bases at V and 3 bases at J, with 4 bases between the two ends. The germline CDR1 and CDR2 sequences are LNHNV and YYDKDF (reference sequence). This CDR3 contains 13 residues. The CDR3 DNA reads TGTGCCACCAGCAGAGATCATACAGATACGCAGTATTTT. It specifies CATSRDHTDTQYF.

This clonotype has a count of ten or more. The J gene is TRBJ2-3, the V gene TRBV7-2, with D possibly being TRBD1 (6 bases). From germline, CDR1 is SGHTA and CDR2 FQGNSA. Trimming shortened V by 5 bases and J by 6 bases, and 15 bases separated the two germline ends. This CDR3 region has 14 residues. The CDR3 bases are TGTGCCAGCAGCCAGGACAGTCCCGCGGATACGCAGTATTTT. This encodes CASSQDSPADTQYF.

Many counts were recorded for this clonotype. The chain links TRBV11-2 to TRBJ2-7; TRBD1 matches at 11 bases. The length of the CDR3 is 13 residues. Germline V gene lookup returns CDR1 SGHAT and CDR2 FQNNGV. Trimming took 5 bases from V and 6 from J; bases not matched to a gene: 3. The CDR3 DNA reads as TGTGCCAGCAGCCCGGACAGGGGGCTCGAGCAGTACTTC. It encodes CASSPDRGLEQYF.

V and J are TRBV5-1 and TRBJ2-6; the D gene is possibly TRBD1 (6 bases). CDR1 and CDR2 from the germline V gene are SGHRS and YFSETQ. The CDR3 covers 17 residues. Deletions cut 1 base from V and 4 bases from J, with 15 bases between. The CDR3 region is CASSLQIQGSGANVLTF. In DNA, the CDR3 is TGCGCCAGCAGCTTGCAAATACAGGGTTCCGGGGCCAACGTCCTGACTTTC. Using reference TRBV5-1 and TRBJ2-6 for the parts outside the CDR3, the full variable domain is KAGVTQTPRYLIKTRGQQVTLSCSPISGHRSVSWYQQTPGQGLQFLFEYFSETQRNKGNFPGRFSGRQFSNSRSEMNVSTLELGDSALYLCASSLQIQGSGANVLTFGAGSRLTVL.

This clonotype was observed a handful of times. As DNA, the CDR3 is TGTGCCACTACCTCCTCTGGTGAGACCCAGTACTTC. It yields the protein CATTSSGETQYF. The chain joins TRBV2 to TRBJ2-5; no reliable D call. CDR1 and CDR2 (germline): SNHLY, FYNNEI. Trimming stripped 10 bases from V and 5 bases from J, with 14 bases between. This CDR3 has 12 residues.

The chain couples TRBV7-6 to TRBJ2-5, with 7 nucleotides matching TRBD1. Germline V gene lookup returns CDR1 SGHVS and CDR2 FNYEAQ. The CDR3 is 13 amino acids. V was clipped by 4 bases and J by 3 bases; unmatched bases: 2. The CDR3 here is CASSYTGEETQYF. Here the CDR3 DNA reads TGTGCCAGCAGCTATACAGGGGAAGAGACCCAGTACTTC.

This clonotype has just a few counts. The chain is built from TRBV7-3 and TRBJ2-3; no definite D call. The V gene lost 3 bases and the J gene lost 6 bases, with 10 bases spanning the gap. CDR1 SGHTA and CDR2 FQGTGA come from the germline V gene. The CDR3 runs to 13 residues. The CDR3 sequence: CASSFTHADTQYF. The CDR3 DNA reads TGTGCCAGCAGCTTTACCCACGCGGATACGCAGTATTTT.

This chain connects TRBV27 to TRBJ2-7, with D uncertain. Trimming shortened V by 3 bases and J by 5 bases, and 11 bases separated the two germline ends. Germline values: CDR1 MNHEY, CDR2 SMNVEV (reference sequence). This CDR3 contains 13 residues. CDR3 in DNA: TGTGCCAGCAGTTTTCACCCGAAGAACGAGCAGTACTTC. It translates to CASSFHPKNEQYF.

V is TRBV19 and J is TRBJ2-3; 7 nucleotides agree with TRBD2. There are 15 residues in the CDR3. Germline CDR1 reads LNHDA; CDR2 reads SQIVND (reference sequence). The V segment lost 2 bases and the J segment 0 bases; nucleotides outside the gene matches: 2. For the CDR3, the DNA is TGTGCCAGTAGTATACTAGCGGAGAGCACAGATACGCAGTATTTT. It encodes CASSILAESTDTQYF. Based on the CDR3 plus reference TRBV19 and TRBJ2-3, the full variable domain is DGGITQSPKYLFRKEGQNVTLSCEQNLNHDAMYWYRQDPGQGLRLIYYSQIVNDFQKGDIAEGYSVSREKKESFPLTVTSAQKNPTAFYLCASSILAESTDTQYFGPGTRLTVL.

CDR3 bases: TGTGCCAGCAGCTTTACAGTGTACGAGCAGTACTTC. Protein sequence: CASSFTVYEQYF. The chain has TRBV7-9 and TRBJ2-7; D is unclear. Germline loops: CDR1 SEHNR, CDR2 FQNEAQ (reference sequence). V lost 3 bases and J 4 bases, leaving 7 bases between the germline ends. The CDR3 has 12 amino acids.

This clonotype has ten or more counts. The V gene is TRBV12-3 or TRBV12-4, the J gene TRBJ1-1, with TRBD1 identical over 8 bases. There are 17 residues in the CDR3. J lost 0 bases, V lost 5 bases, and 11 bases had no gene match. The CDR3 spells CASSTPGQATLNTEAFF. The CDR3 DNA reads as TGTGCCAGCAGTACTCCGGGACAGGCCACCTTGAACACTGAAGCTTTCTTT.

At least ten counts were recorded for this clonotype. The chain joins TRBV6-5 to TRBJ2-1, with no clear D. The germline gives CDR1 MNHEY, CDR2 SVGAGI. V gave up 1 base and J gave up 7 bases, with 8 bases separating them. This CDR3 spans 13 amino acids. The CDR3 DNA reads TGTGCCAGCAGTTACTTTACCGGGAATGAGCAGTTCTTC. Its protein product is CASSYFTGNEQFF.

This clonotype has a handful of counts. The V and J genes are TRBV9 and TRBJ2-5, with D tentatively TRBD2 (5 bases). The CDR3 consists of 15 residues. Trimming cost V 3 bases and J 1 base, with 13 bases left between them. Per germline, CDR1 SGDLS and CDR2 YYNGEE. The DNA for the CDR3 is TGTGCCAGCAGCGCCGGGGAAAGCGGCCAAGAGACCCAGTACTTC. Translating gives CASSAGESGQETQYF.

This clonotype came up a few times. This chain uses TRBV6-6 with TRBJ1-1, with 9 bases aligning to TRBD1. CDR1 and CDR2 from the germline V gene are MNHNY and SVGAGI (reference sequence). The junction had 8 bases not matched to a gene; V was cut back by 6 bases and J by 3 bases. The CDR3 covers 15 residues. CDR3 sequence reads: CASRAMTGGDTEAFF. CDR3 bases: TGTGCCAGCAGGGCGATGACAGGGGGGGACACTGAAGCTTTCTTT.

This clonotype was seen repeatedly, ten times or more. The rearrangement joins TRBV7-2 to TRBJ1-5; a possible D gene is TRBD1 (5 bases). The CDR3 is 13 residues long. V was cut by 2 bases and J by 5 bases, with 7 bases left in between. The germline V gene encodes CDR1 SGHTA and CDR2 FQGNSA. The CDR3: CASSLSGDQPQHF. The CDR3 coding sequence is TGTGCCAGCAGCTTATCGGGGGATCAGCCCCAGCATTTT.

This sequence joins TRBV7-2 and TRBJ2-3, with a tentative D call TRBD2 (5 bases). V lost 2 bases and J 4 bases, leaving 16 bases between the germline ends. CDR1 is SGHTA and CDR2 is FQGNSA in the germline V gene. The CDR3 extends over 16 amino acids. This chain's CDR3 is CASSLIGEPISDTQYF. CDR3 nucleotides: TGTGCCAGCAGCTTAATCGGGGAGCCTATCTCAGATACGCAGTATTTT. Full variable domain (remainder filled in from reference TRBV7-2 and TRBJ2-3): GAGVSQSPSNKVTEKGKDVELRCDPISGHTALYWYRQSLGQGLEFLIYFQGNSAPDKSGLPSDRFSAERTGGSVSTLTIQRTQQEDSAVYLCASSLIGEPISDTQYFGPGTRLTVL.

This clonotype was recorded many times. V gene TRBV4-2 combines with J gene TRBJ1-1; D perhaps matches TRBD1 (6 bases). CDR1 is LGHNA and CDR2 is YNFKEQ in the germline V gene. V was cut by 5 bases and J by 7 bases, with 11 bases left in between. The length of the CDR3 is 12 residues. The CDR3 region is CASSTGQLEAFF. CDR3 nucleotides: TGTGCCAGCAGCACCGGACAGCTTGAAGCTTTCTTT.

This clonotype was seen ten or more times. The chain joins TRBV12-3 or TRBV12-4 to TRBJ2-7, with a possible D match to TRBD1 (6 bases). Deletions cut 7 bases from V and 5 bases from J, with 24 bases between. The CDR3 totals 16 residues. This CDR3 is CASTLWGQGRYHEQYF. The CDR3 DNA is TGTGCCAGCACCCTTTGGGGTCAGGGGCGGTATCACGAGCAGTACTTC.

This clonotype appeared a few times. This chain links TRBV7-8 with TRBJ1-1; D gene ambiguous. Germline loops: CDR1 SGHVS, CDR2 FQNEAQ. This CDR3 region has 14 residues. Trimming took off 2 bases at V and 0 bases at J, with 7 bases between the two ends. The CDR3 coding sequence is TGTGCCAGCAGCTTAACCGACTTGAACACTGAAGCTTTCTTT. Translating gives CASSLTDLNTEAFF.

This clonotype was observed a few times. The chain joins TRBV19 to TRBJ1-1; D is perhaps TRBD1 (6 bases). This CDR3 region has 13 residues. CDR1 LNHDA and CDR2 SQIVND come from the germline V gene (reference sequence). V lost 5 bases to trimming and J lost 4 bases, with 11 bases between them. DNA of the CDR3: TGTGCCAGTAGTCAGGGGCTGGCCACTGAAGCTTTCTTT. Protein: CASSQGLATEAFF.

This clonotype was recorded a few times. The V and J genes are TRBV7-9 and TRBJ2-7; a weak D match, TRBD2 (5 bases). Trimming shortened V by 5 bases and J by 0 bases, and 14 bases separated the two germline ends. Germline V gene sequence: CDR1 SEHNR, CDR2 FQNEAQ (reference sequence). The CDR3 consists of 15 residues. The CDR3 DNA sequence: TGTGCCAGCAGCCCTGGGAGCGTTAGCTCCTACGAGCAGTACTTC. Its protein is CASSPGSVSSYEQYF.

This CDR3 is CASKEGLNTEAFF. The CDR3 region has the DNA TGTGCCAGCAAGGAAGGTTTGAACACTGAAGCTTTCTTT. The chain is built from TRBV7-2 and TRBJ1-1; D not resolved. V was cut by 7 bases and J by 0 bases, with 9 bases left in between. CDR1 SGHTA and CDR2 FQGNSA come from the germline V gene. This CDR3 is 13 amino acids long.

J is TRBJ1-5 and V is TRBV20-1, with a tentative D call TRBD1 (6 bases). This CDR3 comprises 17 residues. Deletions cut 6 bases from V and 0 bases from J, with 21 bases between. In germline, CDR1 is DFQATT, CDR2 SNEGSKA (reference sequence). The CDR3 nucleotides read TGCAGTGCGACACAACAGGGAGTACCCTATAGCAATCAGCCCCAGCATTTT. It translates to CSATQQGVPYSNQPQHF.

This clonotype was observed at least ten times. This CDR3 reads CASSLEAGPYEQYF. The CDR3 DNA reads as TGTGCCAGCAGCTTAGAGGCAGGCCCCTACGAGCAGTACTTC. The chain couples TRBV7-9 to TRBJ2-7; D is undetermined. This CDR3 is built from 14 residues. V lost 1 base and J 2 bases, leaving 9 bases between the germline ends. CDR1 and CDR2 (germline): SEHNR, FQNEAQ (reference sequence).

There are many counts of this clonotype. This sequence joins TRBV6-2 or TRBV6-3 and TRBJ1-1; TRBD1 agrees at 11 bases. The CDR3 extends over 16 amino acids. CDR1 and CDR2 (germline): MNHEY, SVGEGT. The V gene end was trimmed by 6 bases and the J gene end by 0 bases; junction bases not matched to a gene: 6. CDR3: CASSRTGGAVNTEAFF. The CDR3 DNA follows: TGTGCCAGCAGCCGGACAGGGGGCGCCGTGAACACTGAAGCTTTCTTT.

The chain recombines TRBV24-1 with TRBJ2-1; D possibly corresponds to TRBD1 (7 bases). V lost 5 bases and J lost 5, with 18 bases in between. The CDR3 runs 16 residues. CDR1 is KGHDR, CDR2 SFDVKD, per germline. The CDR3 DNA is TGTGCCACCAGTGCATGGACAGGAGGCGGGGACAATGAGCAGTTCTTC. It translates to CATSAWTGGGDNEQFF.